The source of this T cell receptor beta chain is a study of shared clonotypes between healthy human individuals. Findings and caveats of the study: Naive subsets generally had larger estimated richness than memory subsets.

As to this clone: Antigen: not known.

The CDR3 runs to 12 residues. Germline V CDR1 and CDR2: GTSNPN, SVGIG (reference sequence). The V gene lost 2 bases and the J gene lost 2 bases, with 5 bases spanning the gap. TCRdb's copy holds only in-frame clones and misses some; the assay was immunoSEQ multiplex PCR. The sample contains roughly 1 million clones, about 75% of which appear only once. The sample comprised memory CD4+ T cells sorted from blood. The sample's subset: CD45RA-negative fraction. The TCR sequence derives from a man between 18 and 35 years old in good health. The V call is TRBV30, the J call TRBJ2-3; no firm D call. CDR3 residues: CAWSPITDTQYF. The CDR3, as DNA: TGTGCCTGGAGTCCCATCACAGATACGCAGTATTTT. The complete variable domain, with remaining parts taken from reference TRBV30 and TRBJ2-3, reads SQTIHQWPATLVQPVGSPLSLECTVEGTSNPNLYWYRQAAGRGLQLLFYSVGIGQISSEVPQNLSASRPQDRQFILSSKKLLLSDSGFYLCAWSPITDTQYFGPGTRLTVL.